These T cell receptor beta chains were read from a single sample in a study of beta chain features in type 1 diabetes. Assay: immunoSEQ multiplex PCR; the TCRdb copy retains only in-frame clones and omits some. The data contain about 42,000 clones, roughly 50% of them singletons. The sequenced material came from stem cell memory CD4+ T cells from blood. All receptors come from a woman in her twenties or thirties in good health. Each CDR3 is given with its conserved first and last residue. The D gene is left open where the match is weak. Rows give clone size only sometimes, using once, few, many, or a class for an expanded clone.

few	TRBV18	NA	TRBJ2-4	CASSTTGAAKNIQYF	TGTGCCAGCTCAACAACTGGGGCGGCCAAAAACATTCAGTACTTC
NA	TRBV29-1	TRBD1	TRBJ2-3	CSARQGAGDTQYF	TGCAGCGCCCGACAGGGGGCAGGAGATACGCAGTATTTT
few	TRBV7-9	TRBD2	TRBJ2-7	CASSLVGLAGQYF	TGTGCCAGCAGCTTAGTTGGACTAGCAGGGCAGTACTTC
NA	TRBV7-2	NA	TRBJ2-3	CASSRTLRTDTQYF	TGTGCCAGCAGTCGGACACTTCGCACAGATACGCAGTATTTT
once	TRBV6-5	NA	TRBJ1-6	CASSLQDYNSPLHF	TGTGCCAGCAGTCTACAGGATTATAATTCACCCCTCCACTTT
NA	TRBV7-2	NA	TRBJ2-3	CASSLRPDTQYF	TGTGCCAGCAGCTTGAGGCCAGATACGCAGTATTTT
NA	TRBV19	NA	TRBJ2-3	CASNPGWLVTDTQYF	TGTGCCAGTAACCCAGGGTGGTTGGTAACAGATACGCAGTATTTT
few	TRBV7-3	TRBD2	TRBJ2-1	CASSSQLAGGNEQFF	TGTGCCAGCAGCTCCCAACTAGCGGGAGGAAATGAGCAGTTCTTC
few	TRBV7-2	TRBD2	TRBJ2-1	CASSLVVSGRAGYNEQFF	TGTGCCAGCAGCTTAGTCGTTAGCGGGAGGGCCGGGTACAATGAGCAGTTCTTC
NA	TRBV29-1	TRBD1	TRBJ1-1	CSVGDDRDTEAFF	TGCAGCGTTGGGGATGACAGGGACACTGAAGCTTTCTTT
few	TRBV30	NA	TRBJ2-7	CAWRGTATYEQYF	TGTGCCTGGAGAGGGACTGCGACCTACGAGCAGTACTTC
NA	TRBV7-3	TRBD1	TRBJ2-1	CASSPGQGVSEQFF	TGTGCCAGCAGCCCGGGTCAGGGGGTAAGTGAGCAGTTCTTC
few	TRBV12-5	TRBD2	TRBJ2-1	CASGLVLNGGRVYNEQFF	TGTGCTAGTGGTTTGGTACTGAATGGCGGGAGGGTTTACAATGAGCAGTTCTTC
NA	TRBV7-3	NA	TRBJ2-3	CASSLQGTDTQYF	TGTGCCAGCAGCCTCCAGGGCACAGATACGCAGTATTTT
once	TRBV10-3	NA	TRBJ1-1	CAISFDRNTEAFF	TGTGCCATCAGTTTTGACAGGAACACTGAAGCTTTCTTT
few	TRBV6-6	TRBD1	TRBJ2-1	CASSPGTGDFF	TGTGCCAGCAGTCCCGGGACAGGGGATTTCTTC
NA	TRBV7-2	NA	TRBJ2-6	CASSLLGANVLTF	TGTGCCAGCAGCTTACTTGGGGCCAACGTCCTGACTTTC
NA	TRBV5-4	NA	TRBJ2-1	CASSLSSAFVNEQFF	TGTGCCAGCAGCTTGAGTAGCGCATTCGTCAATGAGCAGTTCTTC
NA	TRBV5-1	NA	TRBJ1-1	CASSLWAQGNWDTEAFF	TGCGCCAGCAGCCTCTGGGCGCAGGGAAATTGGGACACTGAAGCTTTCTTT
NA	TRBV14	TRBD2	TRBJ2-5	CASSRLAGDRETQYF	TGTGCCAGCAGCCGACTAGCGGGAGACCGAGAGACCCAGTACTTC
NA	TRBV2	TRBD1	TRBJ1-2	CASSEQGQSYGYTF	TGTGCCAGCAGTGAGCAGGGACAGTCCTATGGCTACACCTTC
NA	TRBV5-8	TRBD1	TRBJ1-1	CASSLPGQGNTEAFF	TGTGCCAGCAGCCTCCCGGGACAGGGGAACACTGAAGCTTTCTTT
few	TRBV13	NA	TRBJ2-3	CASSRGTSLTDTQYF	TGTGCCAGCAGCCGAGGGACAAGCCTCACAGATACGCAGTATTTT
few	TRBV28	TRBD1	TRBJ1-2	CASAWGTGHNYGYTF	TGTGCCAGCGCATGGGGGACAGGACATAACTATGGCTACACCTTC
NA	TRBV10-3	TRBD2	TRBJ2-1	CAIGGGLAGGSYNEQFF	TGTGCCATCGGGGGGGGACTAGCGGGAGGGTCCTACAATGAGCAGTTCTTC
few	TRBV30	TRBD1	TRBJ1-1	CAWSLGTGNTEAFF	TGTGCCTGGAGTCTCGGGACAGGCAACACTGAAGCTTTCTTT
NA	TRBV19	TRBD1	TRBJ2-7	CASSVSRGKFSYEQYF	TGTGCCAGTAGTGTCTCCAGGGGGAAGTTTTCCTACGAGCAGTACTTC
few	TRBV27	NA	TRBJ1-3	CASSPTGLPGNTIYF	TGTGCCAGCAGCCCCACAGGGCTACCTGGAAACACCATATATTTT
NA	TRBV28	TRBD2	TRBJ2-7	CASSQGLAGVREQYF	TGTGCCAGCAGCCAGGGACTAGCGGGAGTTCGGGAGCAGTACTTC
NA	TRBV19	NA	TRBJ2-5	CASSWGSQETQYF	TGTGCCAGTAGCTGGGGCAGCCAAGAGACCCAGTACTTC
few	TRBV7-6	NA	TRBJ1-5	CASSLASGQPQHF	TGTGCCAGCAGCTTAGCCTCTGGCCAGCCCCAGCATTTT
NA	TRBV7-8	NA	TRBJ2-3	CASSPGLAGYTDTQYF	TGTGCCAGCAGCCCGGGACTGGCGGGATACACAGATACGCAGTATTTT
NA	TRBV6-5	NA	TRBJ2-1	CASQDIVRNEQFF	TGTGCCAGTCAGGACATAGTTCGGAATGAGCAGTTCTTC
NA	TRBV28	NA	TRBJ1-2	CASSLGGHGLAGYTF	TGTGCCAGCAGTCTTGGGGGACACGGATTGGCGGGCTACACCTTC
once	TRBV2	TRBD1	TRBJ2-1	CASSTGTGVNEQFF	TGTGCCAGCAGTACCGGGACAGGGGTCAATGAGCAGTTCTTC